The entry below gives a single T cell receptor (beta chain) sequence along with its context. Antigen unknown. This may be a read error: a much more frequent sequence differs by one nucleotide. This sample is drawn from a study of lung T cells in sarcoidosis with Löfgren's syndrome. TCRdb analysed the reads with MiXCR anew, one entry per CDR3 protein. The table lists about 19,000 distinct CDR3 sequences, around a fifth of them singletons, with approximately 0.77% in the top ten. The study, taken as a whole, reports: The most expanded V genes in Löfgren's patients were reportedly TRAV12-1 and TRBV2. Multiple Löfgren's syndrome patients reportedly shared TRAV12-1 and TRBV2 CDR3 motifs.

Germline V gene lookup returns CDR1 SGHDN and CDR2 FVKESK. This CDR3 has 13 residues. V was shortened by 7 bases and J by 2 bases, with 12 bases between the two germline ends. This rearrangement joins TRBV14 to TRBJ2-7; no definite D call. This receptor was obtained from a human donor with sarcoidosis (Löfgren's syndrome or another form), or a control subject (not recorded which). What was sequenced was CD4+ T cells from bronchoalveolar lavage. CDR3 in DNA: TGTGCCAGCAATCTGTCTCTTACCTACGAGCAGTACTTC. This translates into CASNLSLTYEQYF.